These 9 T cell receptor beta chains originate from one sample sequenced in a study of CD8 T cells in ankylosing spondylitis. TCRdb redid the calling of the 5' RACE reads with MiXCR, one entry per CDR3 protein. The repertoire holds more than 250,000 distinct CDR3 sequences, with around a tenth as singletons. Sequences were obtained from blood, either unsorted or a sorted T cell fraction (not recorded which). The receptors were sampled from a female donor with ankylosing spondylitis or in good health (not recorded which).

In its sample, this clonotype was seen many times. The V call is TRBV12-3 or TRBV12-4, the J call TRBJ2-1; 9 positions match TRBD2. V shed 0 bases, J shed 7 bases, and the junction held 1 base outside the gene matches. The CDR3 runs 14 residues. The CDR3 bases are TGTGCCAGCAGTTTAGCGCTAGCGGGGAATGAGCAGTTCTTC. Translating it yields CASSLALAGNEQFF.

This chain joins TRBV5-1 and TRBJ1-2; TRBD1 matches at 10 bases. The CDR3 length is 16 residues. In germline, CDR1 is SGHRS, CDR2 YFSETQ. V lost 0 bases to trimming and J lost 4 bases; unmatched junction nucleotides: 6. This CDR3 is CASSLEGQGIGYGYTF. The CDR3 DNA follows: TGCGCCAGCAGCTTGGAGGGACAGGGGATAGGCTATGGCTACACCTTC.

This clonotype was counted many times. The chain recombines TRBV6-2 or TRBV6-3 with TRBJ2-6; TRBD1 is a possible D gene (6 bases). The V end lost 2 bases, the J end lost 0 bases, and 11 bases lay between the germline ends. Germline CDR1 MNHEY, CDR2 SVGEGT. This CDR3 has 17 amino acids. In DNA, the CDR3 is TGTGCCAGCAGTTACCCAACAGGGCCCTCTGGGGCCAACGTCCTGACTTTC. It codes for CASSYPTGPSGANVLTF.

This clonotype was seen a handful of times. This chain links TRBV30 with TRBJ2-1; D is uncertain. Germline V gene data show CDR1 as GTSNPN and CDR2 as SVGIG (reference sequence). Between the trimmed V and J ends, which lost 1 base and 5 bases, there was a span of 3 bases. The CDR3 has 11 residues. DNA for the CDR3: TGTGCCTGGAGTGGCAACAATGAGCAGTTCTTC. Amino acids: CAWSGNNEQFF.

In its sample, this clonotype was seen many times. J is TRBJ2-1 and V is TRBV5-1, with a possible D match to TRBD1 (6 bases). Per germline, CDR1 SGHRS and CDR2 YFSETQ. CDR3 length: 15 amino acids. Between the trimmed V and J ends, which lost 4 bases and 0 bases, there was a span of 11 bases. The DNA of the CDR3 is TGCGCCAGCAGCGGCGACAGGCCCTCCTACAATGAGCAGTTCTTC. Its protein product is CASSGDRPSYNEQFF.

The sample holds many counts of this clonotype. The chain couples TRBV5-1 to TRBJ1-3; D uncertain. Per the germline V gene, CDR1 is SGHRS and CDR2 is YFSETQ. With 0 bases removed from V and 0 bases from J, the gap between germline ends came to 19 bases. The CDR3 extends over 19 amino acids. The CDR3 is CASSLGLDTTNPSGNTIYF. CDR3 sequence (DNA): TGCGCCAGCAGCTTGGGGCTAGACACAACCAACCCCTCTGGAAACACCATATATTTT. Together with reference TRBV5-1 and TRBJ1-3, the CDR3 gives the full variable domain: KAGVTQTPRYLIKTRGQQVTLSCSPISGHRSVSWYQQTPGQGLQFLFEYFSETQRNKGNFPGRFSGRQFSNSRSEMNVSTLELGDSALYLCASSLGLDTTNPSGNTIYFGEGSWLTVV.

This clonotype came up many times. The rearrangement links TRBV20-1 to TRBJ2-3; D may match TRBD1 or TRBD2 (6 bases each). The CDR3 loop spans 16 amino acids. Germline CDR1 and CDR2: DFQATT and SNEGSKA (reference sequence). Trimming pared 0 bases from V and 1 base from J, leaving 14 bases between. CDR3 sequence: CSARDPSGAGTDTQYF. As DNA, the CDR3 is TGCAGTGCTAGAGATCCCTCGGGGGCGGGCACAGATACGCAGTATTTT.

The chain is built from TRBV27 and TRBJ2-3, with a weak D call TRBD2 (5 bases). This CDR3 comprises 18 residues. Trimming cost V 1 base and J 0 bases, with 17 bases left between them. Germline V gene data show CDR1 as MNHEY and CDR2 as SMNVEV (reference sequence). The CDR3 DNA sequence: TGTGCCAGCAGTTTATGGTCGGGGATGAGTCTGAGCACAGATACGCAGTATTTT. It codes for CASSLWSGMSLSTDTQYF.

This rearrangement joins TRBV6-5 to TRBJ2-7; TRBD2 agrees at 10 bases. In germline, CDR1 is MNHEY, CDR2 SVGAGI. The CDR3 length is 16 residues. J gave up 5 bases and V 0 bases, and 7 bases lay outside the gene matches. The CDR3 is CASSYSSGGAWNEQYF. The CDR3 bases are TGTGCCAGCAGTTACTCCAGCGGGGGGGCTTGGAACGAGCAGTACTTC.